The T cell receptor (beta chain) described here comes from a study of blood T cell repertoires in COVID-19. In germline, CDR1 is SGHAT, CDR2 FQNNGV. Losses at the gene ends were 5 bases for V and 7 bases for J; bases not matched to a gene: 7. The CDR3 is 13 amino acids. Sequencing was performed with immunoSEQ multiplex PCR; in TCRdb, only in-frame clones are kept and a portion is missing. This repertoire shows about 250,000 clones, 86% found once; its top ten account for approximately 5%. This TCR came from a woman of 80 years or more with COVID-19, enrolled during active disease. The rearrangement uses TRBV11-2 and TRBJ1-1; 7 nucleotides line up with TRBD1. Sequences were obtained from peripheral blood. CDR3 sequence (DNA): TGTGCCAGCAGCGCCCCGGGACAGCTTGAAGCTTTCTTT. It codes for CASSAPGQLEAFF. Filled out from reference TRBV11-2 and TRBJ1-1, the complete variable domain reads EAGVAQSPRYKIIEKRQSVAFWCNPISGHATLYWYQQILGQGPKLLIQFQNNGVVDDSQLPKDRFSAERLKGVDSTLKIQPAKLEDSAVYLCASSAPGQLEAFFGQGTRLTVV.